One T cell receptor beta chain is described in this entry. The antigen is unknown. The authors ran a second PCR of 7 to 11 cycles using a sample-barcoded 5' primer and a J-beta primer mix. Via MiXCR, TCRdb re-called the 5' RACE reads, giving one row per CDR3 protein. The sample yields roughly 800,000 distinct CDR3 sequences, about 36% seen once. This record belongs to a study of blood T cells in healthy people across ages. Study-wide background: Roughly one uniquely barcoded beta molecule per two T cells was captured. General study findings and limits: Unsorted PBMC input precluded a conclusive naive versus antigen-experienced comparison. Higher naive T cell percentage went strongly together with higher TCR beta diversity.

The CDR3 consists of 15 residues. The J segment lost 7 bases and the V segment lost 4 bases, leaving 6 bases of the junction unmatched. The germline CDR1 and CDR2 sequences are SGHKS and YYEKEE (reference sequence). This sequence joins TRBV5-5 and TRBJ2-1; the match to TRBD1 covers 12 bases. The receptor was derived from a man between 18 and 29 years old in good health. Sequenced: blood. The CDR3 region is CASSHGTGGRNEQFF. In nucleotides, the CDR3 is TGTGCCAGCAGCCATGGGACAGGGGGCAGAAATGAGCAGTTCTTC.